Below, one TCR beta chain is given with its context. This clonotype was recorded many times. Which antigen it targets is not known. No clone much larger than this one lies a single base away; base qualities are absent. The data stem from a study of T-cell reconstitution after alpha-beta-depleted transplantation in children (dated by TCRdb to the mid-2010s). Looking at the study overall: Using TCR repertoire profiling, the study quantitatively followed how T-cell immune reconstitution unfolded in children after TCRalphabeta/CD19-depleted allogeneic hematopoietic cell transplantation.

Preparation of the library involved PCR. TCRdb shows the sequencer as Illumina HiSeq 2500. To normalize quantification of the TCRbeta repertoire, the TCR libraries were built with molecular barcoding that relied on unique molecular identifiers. TCRdb cleaned the public reads at Q25 with fastp, built clones with MiXCR and kept in-frame beta chains. Each entry merges the rows of one CDR3 protein and shows their most common DNA and genes. This sample gives about 480,000 distinct CDR3 sequences in total; about 12% of them show up just once. The ten biggest clones cover about 5% of the sample. The germline V gene provides CDR1 SQVTM and CDR2 ANQGSEA. The CDR3 contains 15 residues, cysteine and phenylalanine counted. Solely the CDR3 DNA is kept, with 45 bases framed from the first base. Trimming leaves V shorter by 4 bases and J shorter by 3 bases, with the junction holding 6 bases beyond the gene matches.

The sequence joins TRBV29-1 to TRBJ2-3, and TRBD2 aligns with 11 junction nucleotides. Sequencing used PBMCs from the stem cell graft donor, obtained from the stem cell graft. This receptor was identified in a human donor who donated a stem cell graft to a child with combined immunodeficiency. The CDR3 region reads CSVGVAGGPTDTQYF. The DNA sequence is as follows: TGCAGCGTTGGGGTAGCGGGAGGGCCTACAGATACGCAGTATTTT.